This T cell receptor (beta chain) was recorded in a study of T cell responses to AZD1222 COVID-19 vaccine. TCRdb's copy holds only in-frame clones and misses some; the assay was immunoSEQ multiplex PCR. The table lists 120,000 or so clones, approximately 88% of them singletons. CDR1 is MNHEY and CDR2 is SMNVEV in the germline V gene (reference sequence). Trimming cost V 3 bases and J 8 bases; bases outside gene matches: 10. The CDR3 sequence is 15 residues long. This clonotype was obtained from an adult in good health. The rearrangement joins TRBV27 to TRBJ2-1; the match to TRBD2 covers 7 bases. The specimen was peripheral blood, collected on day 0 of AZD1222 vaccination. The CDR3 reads CASSLFAGAGYEQFF. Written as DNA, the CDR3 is TGTGCCAGCAGTTTGTTTGCGGGAGCTGGCTATGAGCAGTTCTTC.